A selection of T cell receptor beta chains follows, all from one sample in a study of blood T cell repertoires in COVID-19. The repertoire was sequenced with immunoSEQ multiplex PCR; TCRdb's copy has only in-frame clones and lacks some. Of 150,000 to 200,000 clones in the sample, more than 75% were seen once. The source material was peripheral blood. The receptors derive from a man between 65 and 79 years old with acute or convalescent COVID-19. The conserved cysteine and the conserved F or W are not part of the CDR3 here.

v_call cdr3_aa
TRBV7-9 ASSLEASGGELF
TRBV5-1 ASSYGAGGPNNEQF
TRBV5-5 ASSFAGAYNSPLH
TRBV10-2 ASSDLTGTETQY
TRBV7-9 ASSPSRRDEQY
TRBV5-5 ASSLTGTNEKLF
TRBV5-1 ASSYQREGDNEQF
TRBV6-5 ASSPGGQVNQPQH
TRBV11-2 ASRMAGGYT
TRBV4-3 ASARGASSYEQY
TRBV5-4 ASSPQGIDYGYT
TRBV5-4 ASSTVLQGNYGYT
TRBV6-6 ASRRLAAQETQY
TRBV2 ASSVGHISYNSPLH
TRBV6-2/TRBV6-3 ASSYGVDRTYQETQY
TRBV7-9 ASSLSGGPLLQY
TRBV19 ASSTLRQETNYGYT
TRBV3-1/TRBV3-2 ASSQGASNQPQH
TRBV19 ASSRGQGGTDTQY
TRBV30 AWTHDGGGKQF
TRBV30 AWSGSGYNEQF
TRBV9 ASSGGIGDRDEKLF
TRBV7-7 ASSHESGLAAQETQY
TRBV27 ASSLGQGFVADTQY
TRBV27 ASSLTGAVGELF
TRBV10-3 AISELRDSYYT